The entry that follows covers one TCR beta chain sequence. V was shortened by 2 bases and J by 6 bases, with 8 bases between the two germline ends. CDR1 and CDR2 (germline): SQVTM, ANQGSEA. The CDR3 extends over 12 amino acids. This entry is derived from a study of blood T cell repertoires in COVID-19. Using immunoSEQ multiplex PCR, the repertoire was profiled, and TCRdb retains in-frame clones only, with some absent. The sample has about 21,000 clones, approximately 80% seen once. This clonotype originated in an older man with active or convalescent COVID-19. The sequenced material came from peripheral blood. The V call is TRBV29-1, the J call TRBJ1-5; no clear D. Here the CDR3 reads CSVEIAGQPQHF. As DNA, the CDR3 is TGCAGCGTTGAAATTGCGGGTCAGCCCCAGCATTTT.